This TCR beta chain came from a study of blood T cell repertoires in COVID-19. Study-level information: There were acute and convalescent COVID-19 samples, and they came from the United States, Italy and Spain. PBMCs, B-cell-depleted T cells, or T cells were the source of the cDNA or gDNA that made up the material.

The authors' processing: Reference gene primer amplification gave estimated nucleated cell counts. Profiling relied on immunoSEQ multiplex PCR, and the TCRdb table lists in-frame clones only, not all of them. That table gives V, J and clone size, and the DNA gave D and trimming. The sample yields roughly 310,000 clones, around nine tenths seen once. Cohorts were based on clinical histories the participants reported. The sequencing input was PBMCs or T cells enriched from blood (not recorded which). The receptor was isolated from a man aged 60 to 69 who had recovered from COVID-19.

This chain's CDR3 is CASSQRASRGYGYTF. The CDR3 region has the DNA TGTGCCAGCAGCCAACGGGCCTCCCGGGGCTATGGCTACACCTTC. The gene calls are TRBV3-1 (or the pseudogene TRBV3-2) and TRBJ1-2; no firm D call. V was trimmed by 2 bases and J by 4 bases, leaving 14 bases between them. This CDR3 is 15 amino acids long. Germline-derived CDR1 and CDR2 are LGHDT and YNNKEL (reference sequence).